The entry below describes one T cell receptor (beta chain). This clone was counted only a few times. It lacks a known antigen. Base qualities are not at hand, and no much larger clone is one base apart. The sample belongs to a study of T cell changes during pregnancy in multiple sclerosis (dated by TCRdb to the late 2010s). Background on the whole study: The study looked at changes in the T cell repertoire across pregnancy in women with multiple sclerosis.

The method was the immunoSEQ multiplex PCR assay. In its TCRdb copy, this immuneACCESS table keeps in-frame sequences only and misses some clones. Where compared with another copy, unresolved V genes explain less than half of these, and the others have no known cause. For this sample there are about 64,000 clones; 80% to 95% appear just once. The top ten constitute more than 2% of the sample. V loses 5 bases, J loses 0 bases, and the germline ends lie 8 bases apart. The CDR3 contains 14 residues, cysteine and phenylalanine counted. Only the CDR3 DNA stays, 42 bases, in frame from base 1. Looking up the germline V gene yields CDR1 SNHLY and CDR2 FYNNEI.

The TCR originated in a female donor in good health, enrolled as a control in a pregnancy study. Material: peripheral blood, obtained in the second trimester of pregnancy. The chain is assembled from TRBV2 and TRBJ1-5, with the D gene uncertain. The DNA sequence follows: TGTGCCAGCAGTCGTACAGATAGCAATCAGCCCCAGCATTTT. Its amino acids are CASSRTDSNQPQHF. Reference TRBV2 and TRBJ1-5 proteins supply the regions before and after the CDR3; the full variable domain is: EPEVTQTPSHQVTQMGQEVILRCVPISNHLYFYWYRQILGQKVEFLVSFYNNEISEKSEIFDDQFSVERPDGSNFTLKIRSTKLEDSAMYFCASSRTDSNQPQHFGDGTRLSIL.